This T cell receptor (beta chain) comes out of a study of cytomegalovirus exposure and HLA in healthy donors. Study information: Of about 400 genotyped donors, 70% to 85% clustered with self-reported Caucasian donors.

Findings and caveats of the study: After further analysis at a later stage, 15,000 to 20,000 TCR beta sequences were associated with HLA alleles at 0.05 false discovery rate.

Regarding this clone: Its target is unknown.

CDR1 is SGHTA and CDR2 is FQGTGA in the germline V gene. V trimming: 5 bases; J trimming: 2 bases; junction bases outside the gene matches: 9. CDR3 length: 15 amino acids. PCR primers comprised 60 Vbeta and 13 Jbeta primers. Per the original data handling: In a later analysis, around 11 million of 75 million to 85 million unique beta chains occurred in at least two donors. Assay: immunoSEQ multiplex PCR; the TCRdb copy retains only in-frame clones and omits some. The V and J calls and clone size come from that table; D and trimming were worked out from the DNA. This sample has around 100,000 clones, with 60% to 80% found just once.

The sequenced sample was PBMCs. This chain uses TRBV7-3 with TRBJ2-7; 7 bases are a match to TRBD1. This sequence was found in a woman aged 18-35 years in good health and CMV-seropositive. The CDR3 protein is CASSPGQNPPYEQYF. CDR3 nucleotide sequence: TGTGCCAGCAGCCCGGGACAGAATCCTCCCTACGAGCAGTACTTC.